Below, 19 T cell receptor beta chains from the same sample are listed, as sequenced in a study of CXCR3-negative and CXCR3-positive naive CD8 T cells. UMI-labeled 5' RACE TRB cDNA libraries were prepared from the cells. TCRdb reprocessed the 5' RACE reads and keeps a single row for each CDR3 protein, giving no DNA. The repertoire shows roughly 41,000 distinct CDR3 sequences; the top ten hold about 7.7%. The sequencing input was memory CD8+ T cells from blood. Receptors were obtained from a human donor in good health. Some clones in this sample may be carry-over from other donors' samples.

The chain combines TRBV29-1 with TRBJ2-2; lacking DNA, the TRBD1 call made by TCRdb goes unchecked. This CDR3 comprises 13 residues. CDR1 is SQVTM and CDR2 is ANQGSEA in the germline V gene. The CDR3 region is CSVGTVNTGELFF.

This CDR3 is CASSFFPSGVTYNEQFF. The chain joins TRBV12-3 or TRBV12-4 to TRBJ2-1; there is no DNA to check the TCRdb D call of TRBD2. The CDR3 totals 17 residues.

The V and J genes are TRBV7-6 and TRBJ2-1; the D call of TRBD1 rests on TCRdb alone, since no DNA is present to check it. CDR1 and CDR2 (germline): SGHVS, FNYEAQ. This CDR3 comprises 13 residues. CDR3 loop: CASSTRQGGEQFF.

This chain's CDR3 is CASREDYEQYF. J is TRBJ2-7 and V is TRBV2. The CDR3 extends over 11 amino acids. Germline CDR1 SNHLY, CDR2 FYNNEI.

The gene calls are TRBV4-3 and TRBJ2-5; TCRdb picks TRBD2, but there is no DNA to check that call. The germline V gene encodes CDR1 LGHNA and CDR2 YSLEER. This CDR3 is 16 amino acids long. CDR3 region: CASSQERGTRQETQYF.

The rearrangement links TRBV5-1 to TRBJ2-7; TCRdb calls TRBD1, which cannot be checked without DNA. The CDR3 has 14 residues. Germline V gene sequence: CDR1 SGHRS, CDR2 YFSETQ. CDR3: CASSLYTGSYEQYF.

V gene TRBV19 combines with J gene TRBJ2-7; TCRdb's D gene call, TRBD1, goes unchecked for lack of DNA. Germline lookup yields CDR1 LNHDA and CDR2 SQIVND (reference sequence). The length of the CDR3 is 13 residues. The CDR3 loop is CASSPGGKYEQYF.

The chain uses TRBV29-1 and TRBJ2-2. Germline CDR1 reads SQVTM; CDR2 reads ANQGSEA. The CDR3 totals 14 residues. The CDR3 sequence is CSVEGLRDTGELFF.

The chain uses TRBV14 and TRBJ2-2; with no DNA, the TCRdb D assignment of TRBD1 cannot be verified. CDR3 length equals 17 residues. The germline V gene encodes CDR1 SGHDN and CDR2 FVKESK. The chain's CDR3 is CASSDGRVGVNTGELFF.

CDR3 loop: CASRDFISYEQYF. The J gene is TRBJ2-7, the V gene TRBV27; the D gene TCRdb calls, TRBD2, cannot be checked with no DNA. This CDR3 contains 13 residues. The germline gives CDR1 MNHEY, CDR2 SMNVEV (reference sequence).

The chain is built from TRBV5-4 and TRBJ2-3; TCRdb calls TRBD1, which cannot be checked without DNA. Per germline, CDR1 SGHNT and CDR2 YYREEE (reference sequence). The CDR3 length is 17 residues. This CDR3 reads CASSLVGGDVSGGTQYF.

The gene calls are TRBV11-2 and TRBJ2-7. Per the germline V gene, CDR1 is SGHAT and CDR2 is FQNNGV. The CDR3 has 15 residues. CDR3 region: CASSLGQGATYEQYF.

This chain joins TRBV5-1 and TRBJ1-5. CDR3 length: 14 residues. Germline V gene data show CDR1 as SGHRS and CDR2 as YFSETQ. CDR3 protein: CASSLETGNQPQHF.

J is TRBJ2-7 and V is TRBV20-1; TCRdb picks TRBD1, but there is no DNA to check that call. CDR1 DFQATT and CDR2 SNEGSKA come from the germline V gene (reference sequence). This CDR3 comprises 15 residues. This CDR3 reads CSARDPDRDPYEQYF.

The chain has TRBV13 and TRBJ1-5; lacking DNA, the TRBD1 call made by TCRdb goes unchecked. This CDR3 comprises 15 residues. CDR1 and CDR2 from the germline V gene are PRHDT and FYEKMQ (reference sequence). The CDR3 sequence is CASSSGRGGNQPQHF.

The chain is built from TRBV4-3 and TRBJ2-7; checking the TCRdb D call of TRBD1 is not possible without DNA. Germline V gene data show CDR1 as LGHNA and CDR2 as YSLEER. CDR3 length: 15 amino acids. This chain's CDR3 is CASSQDHGASYEQYF.

This chain uses TRBV5-1 with TRBJ2-2; without DNA, the TCRdb call of TRBD2 cannot be checked. The CDR3 extends over 16 amino acids. Germline CDR1 and CDR2: SGHRS and YFSETQ. CDR3 amino acids: CATQRNPIANTGELFF.

The rearrangement uses TRBV20-1 and TRBJ2-7; TCRdb proposes TRBD1, but this gene call is untestable without DNA. CDR3 size: 14 residues. Per germline, CDR1 DFQATT and CDR2 SNEGSKA (reference sequence). The CDR3 reads CSARERGGPYEQYF.

The V gene is TRBV28, the J gene TRBJ1-1; absent DNA, TCRdb's TRBD1 call cannot be checked. The V gene's germline CDR1 is MDHEN and CDR2 SYDVKM. The CDR3 is 16 amino acids. CDR3 sequence: CASSLTRTAMNTEAFF.